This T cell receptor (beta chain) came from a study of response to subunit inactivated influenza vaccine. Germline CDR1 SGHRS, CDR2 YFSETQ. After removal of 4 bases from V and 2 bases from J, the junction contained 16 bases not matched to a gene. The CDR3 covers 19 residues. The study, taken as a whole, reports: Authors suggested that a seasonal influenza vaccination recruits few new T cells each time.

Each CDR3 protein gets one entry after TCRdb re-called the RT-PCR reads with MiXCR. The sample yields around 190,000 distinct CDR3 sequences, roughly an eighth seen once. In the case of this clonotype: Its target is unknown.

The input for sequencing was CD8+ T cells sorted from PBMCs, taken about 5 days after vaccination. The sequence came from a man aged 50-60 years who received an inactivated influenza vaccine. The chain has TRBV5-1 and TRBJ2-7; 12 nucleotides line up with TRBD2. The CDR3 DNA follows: TGCGCCAGCAGCGGGGGCGGTATAATACTAGCGGGAGGAACCTACGAGCAGTACTTC. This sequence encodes CASSGGGIILAGGTYEQYF.